These T cell receptor beta chains were read from a single sample in a study of T cell responses to AZD1222 COVID-19 vaccine. Using immunoSEQ multiplex PCR, the repertoire was profiled, and TCRdb retains in-frame clones only, with some absent. This sample has 90,000 to 140,000 clones, with 89% found just once. The specimen was peripheral blood, collected 28 days after the second AZD1222 dose. The receptors stem from an adult who received the AZD1222 COVID-19 vaccine. Each CDR3 is given with its conserved first and last residue. Each record gives: J gene, V gene, D gene, CDR3 protein, CDR3 DNA. The D gene is left open where the match is weak.

J gene: TRBJ2-5
V gene: TRBV5-1
D gene: TRBD1
CDR3 protein: CASSGGTGGYQETQYF
CDR3 DNA: TGCGCCAGCAGCGGTGGGACAGGAGGTTACCAAGAGACCCAGTACTTC

J gene: TRBJ2-7
V gene: TRBV5-8
D gene: .
CDR3 protein: CASSLTDEKNEQYF
CDR3 DNA: TGTGCCAGCAGCTTAACGGACGAAAAGAACGAGCAGTACTTC

J gene: TRBJ2-5
V gene: TRBV24-1
D gene: .
CDR3 protein: CATSDFQETQYF
CDR3 DNA: TGTGCCACCAGTGATTTCCAAGAGACCCAGTACTTC

J gene: TRBJ1-1
V gene: TRBV19
D gene: TRBD1
CDR3 protein: CATSWTGRTEAFF
CDR3 DNA: TGTGCCACCTCTTGGACAGGACGGACTGAAGCTTTCTTT

J gene: TRBJ2-2
V gene: TRBV3-1/TRBV3-2
D gene: TRBD2
CDR3 protein: CASSQEVAGGLTGELFF
CDR3 DNA: TGTGCCAGCAGCCAAGAAGTAGCGGGAGGCCTCACCGGGGAGCTGTTTTTT

J gene: TRBJ1-5
V gene: TRBV11-2
D gene: .
CDR3 protein: CASSLTGGNQPQHF
CDR3 DNA: TGTGCCAGCAGCTTAACGGGGGGAAATCAGCCCCAGCATTTT

J gene: TRBJ2-7
V gene: TRBV3-1/TRBV3-2
D gene: TRBD1
CDR3 protein: CASSQARTGLYEQYF
CDR3 DNA: TGTGCCAGCAGCCAAGCAAGGACAGGGTTATACGAGCAGTACTTC

J gene: TRBJ2-7
V gene: TRBV9
D gene: .
CDR3 protein: CASSVGVLPYEQYF
CDR3 DNA: TGTGCCAGCAGCGTGGGGGTCCTCCCCTACGAGCAGTACTTC

J gene: TRBJ1-1
V gene: TRBV18
D gene: .
CDR3 protein: CASSRQEMNTEAFF
CDR3 DNA: TGTGCCAGCTCTCGACAGGAGATGAACACTGAAGCTTTCTTT

J gene: TRBJ2-7
V gene: TRBV4-3
D gene: .
CDR3 protein: CASSQGGGYEQYF
CDR3 DNA: TGCGCCAGCAGCCAGGGAGGGGGGTACGAGCAGTACTTC

J gene: TRBJ2-5
V gene: TRBV28
D gene: .
CDR3 protein: CASRSAHRGTQYF
CDR3 DNA: TGTGCCAGCAGGTCGGCACATCGCGGGACCCAGTACTTC

J gene: TRBJ2-1
V gene: TRBV19
D gene: TRBD2
CDR3 protein: CASSIRGDLAGSYNEQFF
CDR3 DNA: TGTGCCAGTAGTATAAGGGGGGATCTAGCGGGATCCTACAATGAGCAGTTCTTC

J gene: TRBJ1-5
V gene: TRBV7-2
D gene: .
CDR3 protein: CASSPRPGSGISNQPQHF
CDR3 DNA: TGTGCCAGCAGCCCGAGGCCCGGGTCTGGTATTAGCAATCAGCCCCAGCATTTT

J gene: TRBJ1-1
V gene: TRBV18
D gene: .
CDR3 protein: CASSPSVVVNTEAFF
CDR3 DNA: TGTGCCAGCTCACCTTCCGTGGTAGTGAACACTGAAGCTTTCTTT

J gene: TRBJ1-6
V gene: TRBV6-5
D gene: TRBD1
CDR3 protein: CASTESGQVYSPLHF
CDR3 DNA: TGTGCCAGCACCGAGTCGGGACAGGTGTATTCACCCCTCCACTTT

J gene: TRBJ1-3
V gene: TRBV6-5
D gene: .
CDR3 protein: CASRLDSFSGNTIYF
CDR3 DNA: TGTGCCAGCAGGCTCGACAGCTTCTCTGGAAACACCATATATTTT

J gene: TRBJ2-2
V gene: TRBV19
D gene: TRBD2
CDR3 protein: CASTVGLVTGELFF
CDR3 DNA: TGTGCCAGTACCGTAGGACTAGTTACCGGGGAGCTGTTTTTT

J gene: TRBJ1-3
V gene: TRBV7-9
D gene: .
CDR3 protein: CASSSSGGRNTIYF
CDR3 DNA: TGTGCCAGCAGCTCCAGCGGGGGTAGAAACACCATATATTTT